The 5 T cell receptor delta chains below were found in one sample sequenced in a study of gamma-delta T cells after stem cell transplantation. TCRdb re-called clones from the RT-PCR reads using CATT. The table has under 1,500 delta-chain clones, around 5% seen once; the top ten hold more than 25%. Sample: gamma-delta T cells. All receptors derive from a human donor. It is not recorded whose cells these are; they may come from a transplant donor.

This clone was observed a few times. The TCRdb record carries a much larger clone's protein, which differs from this DNA's translation at residue 2; a read error is the likely cause, and the protein listed here is the DNA translation. This chain links TRDV2 with TRDJ1; D is possibly TRDD3 (6 bases). Germline CDR1 GEAIGNYY, CDR2 EKD. The CDR3 runs 15 residues. CDR3 bases: TGTTCCTGTGACACGATGGGGGTTTACACCGATAAACTCATCTTT. Encoded protein: CSCDTMGVYTDKLIF.

The sample holds a few counts of this clone. The protein TCRdb lists belongs to a much larger clone and differs from this DNA's translation at residue 6, which points to a read error; the protein shown is made from the DNA. The V call is TRDV2, the J call TRDJ1; TRDD3 matches 9 bases. Germline V lookup: CDR1 GEAIGNYY, CDR2 EKD. V shed 0 bases, J shed 2 bases, and the junction held 12 bases outside the gene matches. The CDR3 length is 18 residues. Here the CDR3 reads CACDTAMPTGGITDKLIF. In DNA form, the CDR3 reads TGTGCCTGTGACACCGCCATGCCTACTGGGGGAATAACCGATAAACTCATCTTT.

Concerning this clone: The protein recorded in TCRdb matches a much larger clone and deviates from this DNA's translation at residue 8, suggesting a read error; the protein here is obtained by translating the DNA. The chain uses TRDV2 and TRDJ1, with D tentatively TRDD3 (5 bases). Germline lookup yields CDR1 GEAIGNYY and CDR2 EKD. The CDR3 is made up of 15 amino acids. Trimming left V 3 bases short and J 1 base short, with 14 bases between. CDR3 DNA: TGTGCCTGTGACTCGGTACTGGTGGGCACCGATAAACTCATCTTT. Its protein is CACDSVLVGTDKLIF.

The sample holds a few counts of this clone. It differs at one base from a far larger clone, so likely a read error. Additional DNA sequences in this sample encode the identical CDR3. The chain couples TRDV2 to TRDJ1, with 9 positions matching TRDD3. Germline CDR1 is GEAIGNYY and CDR2 is EKD. The length of the CDR3 is 19 residues. V trimming: 4 bases; J trimming: 0 bases; junction bases outside the gene matches: 17. The CDR3: CACEILTRRGYEDTDKLIF. CDR3 nucleotides: TGTGCCTGTGAAATTCTTACGAGGAGGGGATACGAGGACACCGATAAACTCATCTTT.

With respect to this clone: The protein given by TCRdb reflects a much larger clone and differs at residue 9 from this DNA's translation, likely from a read error; the protein shown is the DNA's translation. The chain recombines TRDV2 with TRDJ2, with TRDD3 matching over 7 bases. V was pared by 0 bases and J by 0 bases, with 6 bases of the junction left unmatched. There are 17 residues in the CDR3. The germline CDR1 and CDR2 sequences are GEAIGNYY and EKD. The chain's CDR3 is CACDTVLGNTLTAQLFF. DNA of the CDR3: TGTGCCTGTGACACCGTACTGGGGAATACTTTGACAGCACAACTCTTCTTT.